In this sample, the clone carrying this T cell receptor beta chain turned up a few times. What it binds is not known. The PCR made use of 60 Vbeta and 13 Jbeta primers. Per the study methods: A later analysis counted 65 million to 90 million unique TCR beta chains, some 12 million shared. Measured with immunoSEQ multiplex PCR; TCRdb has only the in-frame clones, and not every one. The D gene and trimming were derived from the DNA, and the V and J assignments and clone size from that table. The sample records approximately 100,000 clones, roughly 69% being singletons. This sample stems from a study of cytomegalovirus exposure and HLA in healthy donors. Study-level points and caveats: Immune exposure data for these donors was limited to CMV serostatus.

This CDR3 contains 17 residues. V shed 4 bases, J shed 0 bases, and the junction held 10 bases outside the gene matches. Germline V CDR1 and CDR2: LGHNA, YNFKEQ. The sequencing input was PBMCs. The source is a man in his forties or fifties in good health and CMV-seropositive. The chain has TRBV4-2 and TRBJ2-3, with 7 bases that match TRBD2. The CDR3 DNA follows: TGTGCCAGCAGCCGCGGAGTAGCGGGTTCTAGCACAGATACGCAGTATTTT. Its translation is CASSRGVAGSSTDTQYF.